These 28 T cell receptor beta chains were all obtained from the same sample, sequenced in a study of T cell repertoires in cytomegalovirus infection. MiXCR, run by TCRdb on the reads, gives a single entry per CDR3 protein. The data contain fewer than 550,000 distinct CDR3 sequences, about 25% of them singletons. The sequencing sample was made of PBMCs. The origin of the receptors is a human donor in good health (CMV status not recorded). Some clones in this sample may be carry-over from other donors' samples.

A few counts support this clonotype. The chain carries TRBV6-5 and TRBJ2-5, with 10 bases fitting TRBD1. The CDR3 is 16 residues long. After removal of 8 bases from V and 2 bases from J, the junction contained 11 bases not matched to a gene. Per germline, CDR1 MNHEY and CDR2 SVGAGI. Here the CDR3 DNA reads TGTGCCAGCGGACGGCGGGACAGGGGCCAACAAGAGACCCAGTACTTC. Translated: CASGRRDRGQQETQYF.

The chain couples TRBV12-3 or TRBV12-4 to TRBJ1-1, with D uncertain. The CDR3 is made up of 11 amino acids. The ends were cut back, 5 bases at V and 8 bases at J, with 9 bases in the middle. For the CDR3, the DNA is TGTGCCAGCAGTCCGACTTCCGAAGCTTTCTTT. Its protein is CASSPTSEAFF.

The chain employs TRBV29-1 and TRBJ2-2, with TRBD2 matching 8 bases. The V and J ends lost 2 bases and 6 bases, in that order; junction bases with no gene match: 8. The CDR3 is made up of 15 amino acids. In germline, CDR1 is SQVTM, CDR2 ANQGSEA. The CDR3, as DNA: TGCAGCGTTGAAAAGGGGAGCGGGAGCGCCGGGGAGCTGTTTTTT. This codes for CSVEKGSGSAGELFF.

This clonotype was observed a few times. The chain employs TRBV5-4 and TRBJ2-3; 10 positions match TRBD2. V dropped 4 bases and J dropped 4; count of bases not matched to a gene: 9. There are 16 residues in the CDR3. The germline gives CDR1 SGHNT, CDR2 YYREEE (reference sequence). The CDR3 is CASSLRLAGAPDTQYF. The CDR3 DNA is TGTGCCAGCAGCCTCCGTCTAGCGGGAGCCCCAGATACGCAGTATTTT.

The table lists this clonotype with many counts. In nucleotides, the CDR3 is TGTGCCAGCAGTATCAGGGGGCGCGACGGCACCGGGGAGCTGTTTTTT. The encoded protein is CASSIRGRDGTGELFF. The chain joins TRBV6-2 or TRBV6-3 to TRBJ2-2, with 8 positions matching TRBD1. The CDR3 totals 16 residues. Germline trimming cut 5 bases from V and 4 bases from J; bases unmatched to any gene: 9. The germline gives CDR1 MNHEY, CDR2 SVGEGT.

The V call is TRBV30, the J call TRBJ1-6, with D possibly TRBD1 on 6 matching bases. Germline V gives CDR1 GTSNPN, CDR2 SVGIG (reference sequence). V lost 4 bases to trimming and J lost 7 bases, with 11 bases between them. The CDR3 contains 13 residues. For the CDR3, the DNA is TGTGCCTGGACCCACAGGGACAATTCACCCCTCCACTTT. Its protein product is CAWTHRDNSPLHF.

This chain uses TRBV11-2 with TRBJ2-5; 12 nucleotides match TRBD2. This CDR3 has 16 residues. Trimming cost V 4 bases and J 7 bases; bases outside gene matches: 10. Germline V CDR1 and CDR2: SGHAT, FQNNGV. CDR3 DNA sequence: TGTGCCAGCAGCTCCCTAGCGGGAGGGCCGGTAATGACCCAGTACTTC. This translates into CASSSLAGGPVMTQYF.

CDR3 nucleotides: TGTGCCAGCAGGAGGTCGGGACTAGGGTCCTACAATGAGCAGTTCTTC. It codes for CASRRSGLGSYNEQFF. The rearrangement joins TRBV12-3 or TRBV12-4 to TRBJ2-1, with 8 bases matching TRBD2. Trimming removed 6 bases from V and 1 base from J; junction bases left unmatched: 8. The CDR3 spans 16 residues.

J is TRBJ1-3 and V is TRBV30, with no clear D. V was trimmed by 5 bases and J by 4 bases, leaving 12 bases between them. The CDR3 contains 13 residues. Germline V gene data show CDR1 as GTSNPN and CDR2 as SVGIG (reference sequence). CDR3 residues: CAWARGTGNTIYF. The CDR3 DNA is TGTGCCTGGGCCCGTGGAACCGGAAACACCATATATTTT.

In this sample, this clonotype turned up a few times. V gene TRBV10-1 combines with J gene TRBJ2-3, with D maybe TRBD2 (6 bases). V dropped 4 bases and J dropped 4 bases, with 12 bases sitting between them. The CDR3 is 14 amino acids. Germline lookup yields CDR1 WNHNN and CDR2 SYGVQD (reference sequence). The CDR3, as DNA: TGCGCCAGCAGTGCGGAGGGGAGAGCAGATACGCAGTATTTT. The encoded protein is CASSAEGRADTQYF.

The gene calls are TRBV5-1 and TRBJ2-3, with D possibly matching TRBD1 (6 bases). The ends were cut back, 5 bases at V and 2 bases at J, with 21 bases in the middle. CDR3 size: 17 residues. Germline values: CDR1 SGHRS, CDR2 YFSETQ. This CDR3 reads CASSFGGQSIHTDTQYF. The CDR3 nucleotides are TGCGCCAGCAGTTTTGGTGGACAGTCCATTCACACAGATACGCAGTATTTT.

This clonotype was counted only a few times. V usage is TRBV6-6 and J usage is TRBJ2-7; D unresolved. Per the germline V gene, CDR1 is MNHNY and CDR2 is SVGAGI (reference sequence). V lost 0 bases and J lost 4, with 7 bases in between. This CDR3 is 13 amino acids long. CDR3: CASSYSDGYEQYF. Written as DNA, the CDR3 is TGTGCCAGCAGTTACTCGGATGGGTACGAGCAGTACTTC.

This clonotype was picked up a small number of times. The chain links TRBV7-2 to TRBJ2-2; D may be TRBD2 (5 bases). The CDR3 runs to 16 residues. Trimming pared 3 bases from V and 1 base from J, leaving 12 bases between. CDR1 SGHTA and CDR2 FQGNSA come from the germline V gene. CDR3 residues: CASSLTSGKNTGELFF. The CDR3 nucleotides read TGTGCCAGCAGCTTGACCTCCGGGAAGAACACCGGGGAGCTGTTTTTT.

The rearrangement links TRBV30 to TRBJ2-3; the match to TRBD2 covers 9 bases. The CDR3 sequence is 15 residues long. With V trimmed by 1 base and J by 1 base, 3 bases remained unmatched. Germline values: CDR1 GTSNPN, CDR2 SVGIG (reference sequence). The CDR3 protein is CAWSELAGGTDTQYF. The CDR3, as DNA: TGTGCCTGGAGTGAACTAGCGGGCGGCACAGATACGCAGTATTTT.

This clonotype was seen repeatedly, ten times or more. The chain joins TRBV28 to TRBJ2-3, with 8 positions matching TRBD2. Germline loops: CDR1 MDHEN, CDR2 SYDVKM. V lost 5 bases to trimming and J lost 3 bases; unmatched junction nucleotides: 4. The CDR3 contains 14 residues. The CDR3 DNA is TGTGCCAGCAGTGATGGCGGGAGGACAGATACGCAGTATTTT. This encodes CASSDGGRTDTQYF.

The chain links TRBV6-2 or TRBV6-3 to TRBJ2-5; 7 bases line up with TRBD2. The CDR3 is 14 amino acids. The V gene end was trimmed by 5 bases and the J gene end by 2 bases; junction bases not matched to a gene: 5. Germline V CDR1 and CDR2: MNHEY, SVGEGT. The DNA for the CDR3 is TGTGCCAGCAGTGATTGGACTAGGCAAGAGACCCAGTACTTC. Protein sequence: CASSDWTRQETQYF.

The chain recombines TRBV11-2 with TRBJ2-1, with 7 bases matching TRBD1. There are 14 residues in the CDR3. CDR1 is SGHAT, CDR2 FQNNGV, per germline. With V trimmed by 5 bases and J by 3 bases, 4 bases remained unmatched. The CDR3 DNA reads TGTGCCAGCAGCACCCGGACAGGCTACAATGAGCAGTTCTTC. Protein sequence: CASSTRTGYNEQFF.

The chain carries TRBV5-6 and TRBJ1-1, with D possibly TRBD1 on 5 matching bases. The CDR3 is made up of 14 amino acids. Trimming left V 0 bases short and J 6 bases short, with 12 bases between. Germline-derived CDR1 and CDR2 are SGHDT and YYEEEE. The CDR3, as DNA: TGTGCCAGCAGCTTGGAACAGGCAGTCCCTGAAGCTTTCTTT. Translated: CASSLEQAVPEAFF.

V usage is TRBV15 and J usage is TRBJ1-1; D may be TRBD1 (6 bases). CDR3 length: 15 amino acids. Trimming pared 5 bases from V and 10 bases from J, leaving 23 bases between. CDR1 and CDR2 (germline): LNHNV, YYDKDF (reference sequence). Here the CDR3 reads CATSGGGWGPALAFF. The CDR3 nucleotides are TGTGCCACCAGCGGCGGGGGTTGGGGGCCTGCTTTAGCTTTCTTT.

At least ten counts were recorded for this clonotype. The rearrangement joins TRBV7-2 to TRBJ2-7; TRBD1 is a possible D gene (5 bases). The germline gives CDR1 SGHTA, CDR2 FQGNSA. Trimming removed 3 bases at V and 5 bases at J, with 17 bases between. The CDR3 is made up of 15 amino acids. In DNA, the CDR3 is TGTGCCAGCAGCTTGTTCGGCCAGGGTAGTGACGAGCAGTACTTC. It is translated as CASSLFGQGSDEQYF.

This clonotype was observed at least ten times. This rearrangement joins TRBV7-3 to TRBJ2-1, with unresolved D. Trimming removed 5 bases at V and 9 bases at J, with 14 bases between. CDR3 length: 13 residues. The germline gives CDR1 SGHTA, CDR2 FQGTGA. The CDR3 region is CASSPPDRSEQFF. The CDR3 coding sequence is TGTGCCAGCAGCCCACCGGACCGGAGTGAGCAGTTCTTC.

This clonotype occurred many times. The chain uses TRBV4-1 and TRBJ2-5; no clear D. Trimming removed 2 bases from V and 5 bases from J, with 12 bases in between. Germline CDR1 MGHRA, CDR2 YSYEKL. This CDR3 has 14 amino acids. CDR3 residues: CASSQPRRSETQYF. DNA of the CDR3: TGCGCCAGCAGCCAACCCCGCAGGAGCGAGACCCAGTACTTC.

J is TRBJ2-5 and V is TRBV12-3 or TRBV12-4; no clear D. The CDR3 sequence is 13 residues long. The V gene lost 5 bases and the J gene lost 5 bases, with 12 bases spanning the gap. CDR3 sequence reads: CASSTTPGETQYF. CDR3 nucleotides: TGTGCCAGCAGTACCACGCCCGGCGAGACCCAGTACTTC.

This clonotype was recorded at least ten times. This chain joins TRBV7-9 and TRBJ2-7; D perhaps matches TRBD2 (6 bases). From germline, CDR1 is SEHNR and CDR2 FQNEAQ (reference sequence). Trimming stripped 4 bases from V and 4 bases from J, with 17 bases between. The CDR3 is made up of 15 amino acids. The CDR3 DNA reads TGTGCCAGCAGCTCACCGGGACTCGGAGTATACGAGCAGTACGTC. This encodes CASSSPGLGVYEQYV.

The chain links TRBV5-4 to TRBJ2-3; D gene ambiguous. CDR1 SGHNT and CDR2 YYREEE come from the germline V gene (reference sequence). Trimming cost V 1 base and J 9 bases, with 15 bases left between them. CDR3 length: 14 residues. CDR3 sequence reads: CASSLNLGAPTQYF. Here the CDR3 DNA reads TGTGCCAGCAGCTTGAATCTCGGAGCCCCGACGCAGTATTTT.

The V and J genes are TRBV24-1 and TRBJ2-1; 7 bases agree with TRBD2. This CDR3 region has 15 residues. CDR1 KGHDR and CDR2 SFDVKD come from the germline V gene. Trimming removed 4 bases from V and 3 bases from J; junction bases left unmatched: 5. CDR3 amino acids: CATSEREVNYNEQFF. In nucleotides, the CDR3 is TGTGCCACCAGTGAACGGGAGGTTAACTACAATGAGCAGTTCTTC.

The gene calls are TRBV7-9 and TRBJ2-3; D assignment may be TRBD1 or TRBD2 (6 bases each). This CDR3 contains 12 residues. Germline CDR1 and CDR2: SEHNR and FQNEAQ (reference sequence). Trimming took 5 bases from V and 9 from J, leaving 12 bases between them. CDR3 amino acids: CASSRLGGTQYF. The CDR3 DNA follows: TGTGCCAGCAGCCGGTTGGGGGGCACGCAGTATTTT.

This clonotype occurred a few times. This chain joins TRBV3-1 and TRBJ2-3, with TRBD2 matching 13 bases. The trim removed 1 base at V and 3 bases at J, leaving 13 bases unmatched. CDR1 LGHDT and CDR2 YNNKEL come from the germline V gene (reference sequence). The CDR3 covers 20 residues. In DNA, the CDR3 is TGTGCCAGCAGCCAAGTTCGTGGTGGACTAGCGGGAGTGACGACAGATACGCAGTATTTT. Its translation is CASSQVRGGLAGVTTDTQYF.